This record looks at one T cell receptor beta chain sequence and its context. Antigen: not known. J lost 2 bases, V lost 5 bases, and 5 bases had no gene match. The CDR3 length is 15 residues. Germline loops: CDR1 MNHNS, CDR2 SASEGT. The data stem from a study of long-term antiretroviral therapy in people with HIV. The study, taken as a whole, reports: ART adherence, viral resistance and therapy changes were not recorded.

The libraries were made with immunoSEQ v3.0 at survey level. The target of sequencing was roughly 35,000-50,000 T-cell genomes per sample. Repertoires were generated with immunoSEQ multiplex PCR, while TCRdb's copy carries only in-frame clones and drops some. The sample contains 35,000 to 55,000 clones, about 95% of which appear only once. Treatment locations for all participants with HIV were in the United States. Before DNA extraction, roughly 1-11 million cryopreserved PBMC were held in the samples. The chain recombines TRBV6-1 with TRBJ1-2, with 10 bases identical to TRBD1. This TCR was recovered from a woman between 50 and 59 years old with HIV. The source material was unsorted PBMCs, sampled 3.7 years after starting antiretroviral therapy. In DNA form, the CDR3 reads TGTGCCAGCAGTCGGACAGGGGGAGTCAACTATGGCTACACCTTC. Translated: CASSRTGGVNYGYTF.